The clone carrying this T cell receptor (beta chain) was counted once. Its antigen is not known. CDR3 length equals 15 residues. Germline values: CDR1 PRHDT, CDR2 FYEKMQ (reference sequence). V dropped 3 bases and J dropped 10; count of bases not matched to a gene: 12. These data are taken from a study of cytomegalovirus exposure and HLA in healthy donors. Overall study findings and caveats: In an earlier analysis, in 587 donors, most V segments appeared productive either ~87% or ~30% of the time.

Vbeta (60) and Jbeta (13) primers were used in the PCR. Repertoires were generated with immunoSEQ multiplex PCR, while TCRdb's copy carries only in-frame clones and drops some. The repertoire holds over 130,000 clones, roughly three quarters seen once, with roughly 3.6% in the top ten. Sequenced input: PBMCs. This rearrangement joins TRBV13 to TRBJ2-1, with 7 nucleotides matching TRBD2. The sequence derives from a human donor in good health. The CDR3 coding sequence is TGTGCCAGCAGCTTCCGGCTAGCGGCGTCTTTAGAGCAGTTCTTC. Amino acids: CASSFRLAASLEQFF. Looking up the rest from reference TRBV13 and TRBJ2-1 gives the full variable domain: AAGVIQSPRHLIKEKRETATLKCYPIPRHDTVYWYQQGPGQDPQFLISFYEKMQSDKGSIPDRFSAQQFSDYHSELNMSSLELGDSALYFCASSFRLAASLEQFFGPGTRLTVL.